This T cell receptor beta chain was documented in a study of early T cells in non-severe SARS-CoV-2 infection. Comments on this clonotype: The antigen is unknown.

From germline, CDR1 is MGHRA and CDR2 YSYEKL. This CDR3 is built from 15 residues. Trimming stripped 4 bases from V and 0 bases from J, with 12 bases between. Study conclusions and caveats: VDJdb-based annotation leaned toward anti-spike CD8 responses and missed private and CD4 specificities.

Researchers attached unique molecular identifiers to individual cDNA molecules. Using its own MiXCR run on the 5' RACE reads, TCRdb lists one record per CDR3 protein. The sample has fewer than 45,000 distinct CDR3 sequences, 8% to 10% seen once; the top ten hold roughly 12%. Sequencing was performed on whole blood. V and J are TRBV4-1 and TRBJ1-1; no clear D gene. The sequence was collected from an adult who was a healthcare worker with PCR-confirmed SARS-CoV-2 infection or an uninfected control (not recorded which). Here the CDR3 reads CASSLSPRLNTEAFF. In DNA form, the CDR3 reads TGCGCCAGCAGCCTCTCCCCCAGATTGAACACTGAAGCTTTCTTT.